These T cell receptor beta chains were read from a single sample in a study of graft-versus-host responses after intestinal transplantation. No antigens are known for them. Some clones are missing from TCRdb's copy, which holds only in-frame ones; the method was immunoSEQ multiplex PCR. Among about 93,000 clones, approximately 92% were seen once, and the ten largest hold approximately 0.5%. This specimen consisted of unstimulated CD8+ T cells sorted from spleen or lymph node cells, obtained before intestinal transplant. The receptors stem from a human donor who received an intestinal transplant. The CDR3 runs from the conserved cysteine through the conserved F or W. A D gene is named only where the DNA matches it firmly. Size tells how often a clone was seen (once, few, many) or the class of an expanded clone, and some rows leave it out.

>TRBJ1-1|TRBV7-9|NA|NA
CASSLGRAEAFF
TGTGCCAGCAGCTTGGGCCGAGCTGAAGCTTTCTTT
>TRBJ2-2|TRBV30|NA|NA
CACAGSEWGELFF
TGTGCCTGCGCCGGTAGCGAATGGGGGGAGCTGTTTTTT
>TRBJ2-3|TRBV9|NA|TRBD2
CASRGGADTQYF
TGTGCCAGCAGGGGGGGGGCAGATACGCAGTATTTT
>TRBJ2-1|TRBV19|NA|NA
CASSIAQYNEQFF
TGTGCCAGTAGTATAGCACAGTACAATGAGCAGTTCTTC
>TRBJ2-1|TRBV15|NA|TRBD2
CATSRDQGLGLNNEQFF
TGTGCCACCAGCAGAGACCAGGGACTAGGTCTGAACAATGAGCAGTTCTTC
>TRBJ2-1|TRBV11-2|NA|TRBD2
CASSLGREVNEQFF
TGTGCCAGCAGCTTAGGACGGGAGGTAAATGAGCAGTTCTTC
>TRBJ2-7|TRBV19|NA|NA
CASSIGPGGYEQYF
TGTGCCAGTAGTATAGGGCCAGGGGGGTACGAGCAGTACTTC
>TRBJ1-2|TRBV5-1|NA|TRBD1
CASSPLGQGEGYGYTF
TGCGCCAGCAGCCCATTAGGACAGGGCGAAGGCTATGGCTACACCTTC
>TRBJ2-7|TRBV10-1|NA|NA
CASSEGPGETYEQYF
TGCGCCAGCAGTGAGGGGCCAGGGGAAACCTACGAGCAGTACTTC
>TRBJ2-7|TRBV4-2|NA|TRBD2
CASSQGPPAGGLYEQYF
TGTGCCAGCAGCCAAGGTCCCCCAGCGGGGGGCCTCTACGAGCAGTACTTC
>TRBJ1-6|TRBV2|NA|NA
CASSVKQGSSYNSPLHF
TGTGCCAGCAGTGTTAAGCAGGGCAGCTCCTATAATTCACCCCTCCACTTT
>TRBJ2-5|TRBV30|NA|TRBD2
CAWSVQLAGGFEETQYF
TGTGCCTGGAGTGTACAACTAGCGGGGGGGTTTGAGGAGACCCAGTACTTC
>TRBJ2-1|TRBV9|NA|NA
CASSVGSSHNEQFF
TGTGCCAGCAGCGTGGGCTCTTCCCACAATGAGCAGTTCTTC
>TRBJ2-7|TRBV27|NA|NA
CASSSGISYEQYF
TGTGCCAGCAGTTCAGGGATCTCCTACGAGCAGTACTTC
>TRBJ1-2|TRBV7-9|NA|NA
CASSLEAGATGYTF
TGTGCCAGCAGCTTAGAGGCGGGGGCCACTGGCTACACCTTC
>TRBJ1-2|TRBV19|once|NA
CASGLGTQMLGYTF
TGTGCCAGTGGCCTCGGGACTCAAATGCTTGGCTACACCTTC
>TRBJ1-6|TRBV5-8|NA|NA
CASSLRTGSSPLHF
TGTGCCAGCAGCTTGAGAACAGGCTCTTCACCCCTCCACTTT
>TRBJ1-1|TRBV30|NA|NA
CAWTVDGGNTEAFF
TGTGCCTGGACGGTCGACGGGGGAAACACTGAAGCTTTCTTT
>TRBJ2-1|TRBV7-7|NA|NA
CASSPSPLYNEQFF
TGTGCCAGCAGCCCCAGTCCCCTCTACAATGAGCAGTTCTTC
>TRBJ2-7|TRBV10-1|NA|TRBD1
CATKCRDSRSYEQYF
TGCGCCACCAAGTGTAGGGACAGTCGCTCCTACGAACAGTACTTC
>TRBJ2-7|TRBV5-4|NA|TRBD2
CASSLGSGISEQYF
TGTGCCAGCAGCTTGGGTAGCGGGATTTCCGAGCAGTACTTC
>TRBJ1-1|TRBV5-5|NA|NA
CASTLGRGNTEAFF
TGTGCCAGCACCCTGGGAAGGGGGAACACTGAAGCTTTCTTT
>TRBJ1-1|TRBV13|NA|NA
CASRAPSMNTEAFF
TGTGCCAGCAGAGCACCCTCGATGAACACTGAAGCTTTCTTT
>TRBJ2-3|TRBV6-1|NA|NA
CASSGSGLEDTQYF
TGTGCCAGCAGTGGATCAGGGTTGGAGGATACGCAGTATTTT
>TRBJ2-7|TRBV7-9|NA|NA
CASSLAEDRYYEQYF
TGTGCCAGCAGCTTAGCTGAAGACAGATACTACGAGCAGTACTTC
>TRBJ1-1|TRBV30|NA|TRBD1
CAWSNRDRGYTEAFF
TGTGCCTGGAGTAACCGGGACAGGGGATACACTGAAGCTTTCTTT
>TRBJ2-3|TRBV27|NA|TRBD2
CASSLRAGALTDTQYF
TGTGCCAGCAGTCTGCGGGCGGGAGCCCTCACAGATACGCAGTATTTT
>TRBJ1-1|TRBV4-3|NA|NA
CASSQDLGQGNTEAFF
TGCGCCAGCAGCCAAGATCTCGGTCAGGGGAACACTGAAGCTTTCTTT
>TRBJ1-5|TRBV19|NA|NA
CASRRGFLPQHF
TGTGCCAGTCGGCGGGGTTTCTTGCCCCAGCATTTT
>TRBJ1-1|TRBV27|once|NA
CASSFGGQQRTEAFF
TGTGCCAGCAGTTTTGGTGGACAGCAGCGCACTGAAGCTTTCTTT
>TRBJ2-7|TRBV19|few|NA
CASSAPERSSYEQYF
TGTGCCAGTAGCGCCCCCGAGCGGAGCTCCTACGAGCAGTACTTC
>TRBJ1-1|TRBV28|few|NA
CASSFRGLRTEAFF
TGTGCCAGCAGTTTTAGAGGGCTCCGCACTGAAGCTTTCTTT
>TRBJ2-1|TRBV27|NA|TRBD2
CASSLRLAGVFEQFF
TGTGCCAGCAGTTTACGTCTAGCGGGAGTTTTCGAGCAGTTCTTC
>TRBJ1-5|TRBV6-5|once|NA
CASSKHLSNQPQHF
TGTGCCAGCAGCAAACACCTTAGCAATCAGCCCCAGCATTTT
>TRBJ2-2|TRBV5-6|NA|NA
CASSFRGLNTGELFF
TGTGCCAGCAGCTTTCGAGGGCTTAACACCGGGGAGCTGTTTTTT
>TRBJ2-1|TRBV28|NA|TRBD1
CASSVTGSVNEQFF
TGTGCCAGCAGTGTGACAGGGAGCGTCAATGAGCAGTTCTTC
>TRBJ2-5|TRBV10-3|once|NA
CAISESGRGPQETQYF
TGTGCCATCAGTGAGTCCGGGAGGGGGCCCCAAGAGACCCAGTACTTC
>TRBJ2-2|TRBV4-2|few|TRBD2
CASSHYDGTSGNTGELFF
TGTGCCAGCAGCCACTATGACGGGACTAGCGGAAACACCGGGGAGCTGTTTTTT
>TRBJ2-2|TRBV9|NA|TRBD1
CASSPPTGPNTGELFF
TGTGCCAGCAGCCCCCCGACAGGGCCGAACACCGGGGAGCTGTTTTTT
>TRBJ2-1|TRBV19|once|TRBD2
CASTQTGGYNEQFF
TGTGCCAGTACCCAAACGGGAGGGTACAATGAGCAGTTCTTC
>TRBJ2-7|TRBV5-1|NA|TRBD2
CASSLAPSGRRGEQYF
TGCGCCAGCAGCTTGGCCCCTAGCGGGAGGAGGGGCGAGCAGTACTTC
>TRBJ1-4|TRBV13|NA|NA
CASSFTGITNEKLFF
TGTGCCAGCAGCTTCACAGGGATAACTAATGAAAAACTGTTTTTT
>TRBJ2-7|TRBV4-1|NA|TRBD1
CASSESFGDRGYEQYF
TGCGCCAGCAGCGAATCTTTTGGAGACAGGGGCTACGAGCAGTACTTC
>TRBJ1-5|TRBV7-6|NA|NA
CASSYLGGAPTGDNQPQHF
TGTGCCAGTTCTTATTTAGGGGGGGCGCCGACAGGAGACAATCAGCCCCAGCATTTT
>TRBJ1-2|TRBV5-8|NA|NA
CASSLVRVWNYGYTF
TGTGCCAGCAGCTTGGTCCGGGTCTGGAACTATGGCTACACCTTC
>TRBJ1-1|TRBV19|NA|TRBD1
CASSARQGVNTEAFF
TGTGCCAGTAGTGCTCGACAGGGGGTGAACACTGAAGCTTTCTTT